This is a list of T cell receptor beta chains from one sample in a study of T cell changes during pregnancy in multiple sclerosis. The method was immunoSEQ multiplex PCR; TCRdb's version includes in-frame clones alone and lacks a portion of them. The repertoire consists of about 59,000 clones, with around 94% occurring once and the leading ten covering roughly 2.4%. Here the sequenced sample was CD8+ T cells from peripheral blood mononuclear cells, taken after pregnancy. The origin of the receptors is a female donor with multiple sclerosis, enrolled in a pregnancy study. Both conserved end residues are part of each CDR3. Each record gives: clone size, V gene, D gene, J gene, CDR3 DNA, CDR3 protein. The D gene is left open where the match is weak. Where a row states a size, it is once, few, many or the class of an expanded clone; other rows omit it.

once,TRBV12-2,.,TRBJ2-7,TGTGCAAGTCGCTTAGCCAATCCCGTTTTCAGACAGGCCGACTCCTACGAGCAGTACTTC,CASRLANPVFRQADSYEQYF
.,TRBV5-4,.,TRBJ2-7,TGTGCCAGCAGCTTGGACATAGGAGCCTACGAGCAGTACTTC,CASSLDIGAYEQYF
once,TRBV5-1,.,TRBJ1-2,TGCGCCAGCAGGAAGGACAGCAGCCATGGCTACACCTTC,CASRKDSSHGYTF
.,TRBV4-2,TRBD2,TRBJ2-1,TGTGCCAGCAGGACCGGGACTAGCGGACCCAATGAGCAGTTCTTC,CASRTGTSGPNEQFF
.,TRBV2,TRBD1,TRBJ2-7,TGTGCCAGCAGTGACCGGGACAGGGGCTACGAGCAGTACTTC,CASSDRDRGYEQYF
once,TRBV5-1,.,TRBJ2-1,TGCGCCAGCACCGGAGGGGATAGCTCCTACAATGAGCAGTTCTTC,CASTGGDSSYNEQFF
.,TRBV6-6,.,TRBJ1-2,TGTGCCAGCAGTTCCAAATCCGGGGGTGCCTATGGCTACACCTTC,CASSSKSGGAYGYTF
.,TRBV4-1,.,TRBJ1-1,TGCGCCAGCAGCCAATTTCAGGGAGGGGACACTGAAGCTTTCTTT,CASSQFQGGDTEAFF
.,TRBV29-1,.,TRBJ1-2,TGCAGCGTTGATAAGGTTACGGGGGGCTACACCTTC,CSVDKVTGGYTF
.,TRBV25-1,.,TRBJ2-5,TGTGCCAGCGTCCGGGGTGCGACCCAGTACTTC,CASVRGATQYF